This passage covers 26 T cell receptor beta chains from one sample sequenced in a study of blood T cells in healthy people across ages. For the second PCR, which ran for roughly 6 to 12 cycles, a sample-barcoded 5' primer and a J-beta primer mix were used. TCRdb used MiXCR to reprocess the 5' RACE reads, holding one entry per CDR3 protein. Here the sample spans approximately 1.5 million distinct CDR3 sequences, roughly a third being singletons. Specimen: blood. The receptors stem from a woman aged 25 to 39 in good health.

The chain is built from TRBV5-1 and TRBJ2-6, with a tentative D call TRBD1 (5 bases). Germline CDR1 SGHRS, CDR2 YFSETQ. Trimming stripped 1 base from V and 2 bases from J, with 10 bases between. The CDR3 runs 16 residues. For the CDR3, the DNA is TGCGCCAGCAGCTTGTGGTCAGGGACTGGGGCCAACGTCCTGACTTTC. This gives the protein CASSLWSGTGANVLTF.

The CDR3 spells CASTLRPADTQYF. The CDR3 DNA reads as TGTGCCAGCACCCTGCGACCGGCAGATACGCAGTATTTT. V is TRBV7-3 and J is TRBJ2-3; D is ambiguous. CDR1 and CDR2 (germline): SGHTA, FQGTGA. The CDR3 length is 13 residues. The ends were cut back, 7 bases at V and 4 bases at J, with 12 bases in the middle. The complete variable domain, with remaining parts taken from reference TRBV7-3 and TRBJ2-3, reads GAGVSQTPSNKVTEKGKYVELRCDPISGHTALYWYRQSLGQGPEFLIYFQGTGAADDSGLPNDRFFAVRPEGSVSTLKIQRTERGDSAVYLCASTLRPADTQYFGPGTRLTVL.

This chain uses TRBV7-8 with TRBJ2-4; D uncertain. The CDR3 consists of 14 residues. The germline V gene has CDR1 SGHVS and CDR2 FQNEAQ. Deletions cut 2 bases from V and 6 bases from J, with 11 bases between. The CDR3 sequence is CASSLFESRNIQYF. The CDR3 DNA is TGTGCCAGCAGCTTATTCGAGAGTAGAAACATTCAGTACTTC. Full variable domain (missing parts from reference TRBV7-8 and TRBJ2-4): GAGVSQSPRYKVAKRGQDVALRCDPISGHVSLFWYQQALGQGPEFLTYFQNEAQLDKSGLPSDRFFAERPEGSVSTLKIQRTQQEDSAVYLCASSLFESRNIQYFGAGTRLSVL.

This clonotype was seen a few times. The CDR3 nucleotides are TGCGCCAGCAGTGAGACGACAGGGACGGGAGAGACCCAGTACTTC. It yields the protein CASSETTGTGETQYF. J is TRBJ2-5 and V is TRBV10-1, with TRBD1 matching over 7 bases. Trimming cost V 2 bases and J 4 bases; bases outside gene matches: 7. Germline assignment: CDR1 WNHNN and CDR2 SYGVQD (reference sequence). The CDR3 loop spans 15 amino acids.

As for this clonotype: A read error is possible here, since a much larger clone lies one base away. V and J are TRBV9 and TRBJ2-3, with 14 bases fitting TRBD2. CDR1 is SGDLS, CDR2 YYNGEE, per germline. The trim removed 6 bases at V and 4 bases at J, leaving 19 bases unmatched. The CDR3 sequence is 20 residues long. The chain's CDR3 is CASNPMTHSGTSGSADTQYF. The CDR3 DNA is TGTGCCAGCAACCCAATGACACATTCCGGGACTAGCGGGAGTGCAGATACGCAGTATTTT. Full variable domain (outside the CDR3, taken from reference TRBV9 and TRBJ2-3): DSGVTQTPKHLITATGQRVTLRCSPRSGDLSVYWYQQSLDQGLQFLIQYYNGEERAKGNILERFSAQQFPDLHSELNLSSLELGDSALYFCASNPMTHSGTSGSADTQYFGPGTRLTVL.

The rearrangement links TRBV27 to TRBJ2-1, with D perhaps matching TRBD1 or TRBD2 (6 bases each). Germline assignment: CDR1 MNHEY and CDR2 SMNVEV (reference sequence). Between the trimmed V and J ends, which lost 10 bases and 0 bases, there was a span of 13 bases. The CDR3 has 14 residues. The CDR3 DNA sequence: TGTGCCACCCTAGGGGGGAGCTCCTACAATGAGCAGTTCTTC. It specifies CATLGGSSYNEQFF.

Here the CDR3 reads CATSRDGSGDSPLHF. CDR3 in DNA: TGTGCCACCAGCAGAGATGGGTCCGGAGATTCACCCCTCCACTTT. This chain links TRBV15 with TRBJ1-6; D remains ambiguous. The CDR3 extends over 15 amino acids. Looked up from germline, CDR1 is LNHNV and CDR2 is YYDKDF (reference sequence). The V gene lost 0 bases and the J gene lost 8 bases, with 11 bases spanning the gap.

The genes are TRBV12-3 or TRBV12-4 and TRBJ2-2; D call uncertain. Trimming removed 6 bases from V and 1 base from J, with 12 bases in between. The CDR3 is 15 residues long. The CDR3 loop reads CASSRLSVNTGELFF. The CDR3, as DNA: TGTGCCAGCAGCAGACTTTCTGTGAACACCGGGGAGCTGTTTTTT.

The V and J genes are TRBV3-1 and TRBJ1-2, with TRBD1 identical over 8 bases. V lost 4 bases, J lost 13 bases, and 11 bases stayed unmatched. CDR3 size: 13 residues. Germline V gene lookup returns CDR1 LGHDT and CDR2 YNNKEL (reference sequence). CDR3 DNA sequence: TGTGCCAGCAGCCTCATCGGAGGACAGGGAACCACCTTC. This gives the protein CASSLIGGQGTTF.

The chain employs TRBV11-2 and TRBJ2-1; no definite D call. This CDR3 has 16 residues. Germline CDR1 SGHAT, CDR2 FQNNGV. V was pared by 1 base and J by 0 bases, with 10 bases between. The CDR3 is CASSLGARSSYNEQFF. The CDR3 DNA reads TGTGCCAGCAGCTTAGGAGCTCGGAGCTCCTACAATGAGCAGTTCTTC.

V usage is TRBV7-2 and J usage is TRBJ2-7, with D unresolved. V lost 5 bases and J lost 3, with 14 bases in between. This CDR3 contains 14 residues. Germline V gene sequence: CDR1 SGHTA, CDR2 FQGNSA. Written as DNA, the CDR3 is TGTGCCAGCAGCGAAGTCCAAGGTGGCTACGAGCAGTACTTC. Its protein product is CASSEVQGGYEQYF.

The genes are TRBV3-1 and TRBJ2-3; maybe TRBD1 (5 bases). V dropped 0 bases and J dropped 11 bases, with 9 bases sitting between them. CDR3 length equals 12 residues. Germline CDR1 reads LGHDT; CDR2 reads YNNKEL (reference sequence). The CDR3 loop reads CASSQDWGWQYF. CDR3 in DNA: TGTGCCAGCAGCCAAGACTGGGGCTGGCAGTATTTT.

The rearrangement links TRBV6-6 to TRBJ1-5, with TRBD1 identical over 8 bases. The ends lost 7 bases at V and 3 bases at J; junction bases unmatched: 2. This CDR3 is built from 13 residues. Per the germline V gene, CDR1 is MNHNY and CDR2 is SVGAGI (reference sequence). The CDR3 DNA reads TGTGCCAGCAACCAGGGGGCCAATCAGCCCCAGCATTTT. This gives the protein CASNQGANQPQHF.

This sequence joins TRBV7-9 and TRBJ1-1, with a tentative D call TRBD1 (5 bases). The V gene's germline CDR1 is SEHNR and CDR2 FQNEAQ (reference sequence). Trimming took 5 bases from V and 1 from J, leaving 14 bases between them. The CDR3 is 15 amino acids. The CDR3 loop reads CASSLEDGANTEAFF. CDR3 DNA: TGTGCCAGCAGCCTAGAGGACGGGGCGAACACTGAAGCTTTCTTT.

The chain is built from TRBV20-1 and TRBJ2-1; TRBD2 matches 12 bases. The CDR3 has 18 residues. The germline gives CDR1 DFQATT, CDR2 SNEGSKA (reference sequence). Losses at the gene ends were 2 bases for V and 8 bases for J; bases not matched to a gene: 16. CDR3 nucleotides: TGCAGTGCTAGACAGGAAGGACTAGCGGGGCCCGGGGTAGATGAGCAGTTCTTC. It is translated as CSARQEGLAGPGVDEQFF.

In its sample, this clonotype was seen a few times. The chain carries TRBV4-1 and TRBJ2-7; 10 nucleotides agree with TRBD1. The junction had 14 bases not matched to a gene; V was cut back by 4 bases and J by 2 bases. Looked up from germline, CDR1 is MGHRA and CDR2 is YSYEKL. This CDR3 is 18 amino acids long. CDR3: CASSPSTGGGWSAYEQYF. The CDR3 nucleotides are TGCGCCAGCAGCCCCTCGACAGGGGGCGGTTGGTCGGCCTACGAGCAGTACTTC.

This clonotype was seen a handful of times. The chain uses TRBV19 and TRBJ2-3, with 8 positions matching TRBD2. The ends lost 7 bases at V and 5 bases at J; junction bases unmatched: 11. Per germline, CDR1 LNHDA and CDR2 SQIVND (reference sequence). This CDR3 is 15 amino acids long. The CDR3 bases are TGTGCCAGTAAACGGGGGGGCGCGGGAAGAGATACGCAGTATTTT. It encodes CASKRGGAGRDTQYF.

The chain employs TRBV6-1 and TRBJ2-6; D not resolved. With 0 bases removed from V and 4 bases from J, the gap between germline ends came to 10 bases. This CDR3 is 16 amino acids long. The germline V gene has CDR1 MNHNS and CDR2 SASEGT. CDR3 residues: CASSEAGGAGANVLTF. DNA of the CDR3: TGTGCCAGCAGTGAAGCGGGCGGCGCAGGGGCCAACGTCCTGACTTTC.

This sequence joins TRBV10-3 and TRBJ2-7; 9 bases are shared with TRBD2. In germline, CDR1 is ENHRY, CDR2 SYGVKD. The CDR3 contains 15 residues. V gave up 10 bases and J gave up 1 base; unmatched junction bases: 11. CDR3 sequence: CATTGLAGTSYEQYF. CDR3 coding DNA: TGTGCCACTACCGGGCTAGCGGGAACTTCCTACGAGCAGTACTTC.

The chain carries TRBV12-3 or TRBV12-4 and TRBJ1-2, with 7 bases that match TRBD1. This CDR3 spans 16 amino acids. The trim removed 6 bases at V and 4 bases at J, leaving 14 bases unmatched. CDR3 amino acids: CASSPGTTGAGYGYTF. Written as DNA, the CDR3 is TGTGCCAGCAGCCCGGGGACTACAGGGGCCGGCTATGGCTACACCTTC.

V usage is TRBV5-1 and J usage is TRBJ2-3; TRBD2 matches at 8 bases. J gave up 7 bases and V 4 bases, and 14 bases lay outside the gene matches. The CDR3 has 16 amino acids. The germline V gene encodes CDR1 SGHRS and CDR2 YFSETQ. CDR3 sequence (DNA): TGCGCCAGCAGCCCGGGGGGGGGACTACGGCTGAATACGCAGTATTTT. It yields the protein CASSPGGGLRLNTQYF.

This clonotype was detected a few times. The gene calls are TRBV7-2 and TRBJ1-2; D is ambiguous. The CDR3 sequence is 14 residues long. The germline V and J ends were trimmed by 5 bases and 7 bases, with 17 bases remaining between them. Germline CDR1 is SGHTA and CDR2 is FQGNSA. CDR3 loop: CASSNGSITRGYTF. CDR3 coding DNA: TGTGCCAGCAGCAATGGAAGTATCACCCGTGGCTACACCTTC.

This rearrangement joins TRBV28 to TRBJ2-3, with 7 nucleotides matching TRBD1. Germline V gives CDR1 MDHEN, CDR2 SYDVKM. V lost 3 bases and J lost 10; bases outside the gene matches: 10. This CDR3 is 14 amino acids long. The CDR3 nucleotides are TGTGCCAGCAGTTTCGCTAGACAGGGCCAAGCGCAGTATTTT. It is translated as CASSFARQGQAQYF.

V is TRBV20-1 and J is TRBJ2-5, with 11 bases that match TRBD1. Per the germline V gene, CDR1 is DFQATT and CDR2 is SNEGSKA (reference sequence). V lost 6 bases, J lost 4 bases, and 10 bases stayed unmatched. The CDR3 extends over 15 amino acids. In DNA form, the CDR3 reads TGCAGTGCCCTACGGACAGGGGGCGCGGGAGAGACCCAGTACTTC. It yields the protein CSALRTGGAGETQYF.

This clonotype was detected a few times. The rearrangement links TRBV2 to TRBJ2-1, with D possibly TRBD2 on 7 matching bases. CDR3 length equals 11 residues. V lost 6 bases and J lost 9, with 9 bases in between. The germline V gene encodes CDR1 SNHLY and CDR2 FYNNEI. CDR3 in DNA: TGTGCCAGCAGGGGGGGGGCTGAGCAGTTCTTC. Its translation is CASRGGAEQFF. The complete variable domain, with remaining parts taken from reference TRBV2 and TRBJ2-1, reads EPEVTQTPSHQVTQMGQEVILRCVPISNHLYFYWYRQILGQKVEFLVSFYNNEISEKSEIFDDQFSVERPDGSNFTLKIRSTKLEDSAMYFCASRGGAEQFFGPGTRLTVL.

V usage is TRBV27 and J usage is TRBJ1-1; D is perhaps TRBD1 (5 bases). Per the germline V gene, CDR1 is MNHEY and CDR2 is SMNVEV (reference sequence). This CDR3 is 13 amino acids long. Between the trimmed V and J ends, which lost 3 bases and 4 bases, there was a span of 9 bases. CDR3 DNA sequence: TGTGCCAGCAGTTTCAGGGTTAGCACTGAAGCTTTCTTT. Protein: CASSFRVSTEAFF.